These T cell receptor beta chains were read from a single sample in a study of Ad26.COV2.S vaccination and SARS-CoV-2 variants. Repertoires were generated with immunoSEQ multiplex PCR, while TCRdb's copy carries only in-frame clones and drops some. The sample shows hundreds of thousands of clones, roughly 90% of them seen only once. Sequences were derived from peripheral blood, sampled in a trial of Ad26.COV2.S vaccine versus placebo. All receptors derive from a person aged 18-65 years who received the Ad26.COV2.S COVID-19 vaccine or a placebo. The CDR3 runs from the conserved cysteine through the conserved F or W. The order of the fields is D gene, J gene, clone size, V gene, CDR3 protein, CDR3 DNA. D genes are given only for firm matches. Not all rows give a size; the values are once, few, many and, for expanded clones, a class.

.,TRBJ2-3,.,TRBV6-1,CASSEGPPSTDTQYF,TGTGCCAGCAGTGAGGGGCCCCCTAGCACAGATACGCAGTATTTT
.,TRBJ1-1,.,TRBV27,CASSLGPTGRTEAFF,TGTGCCAGCAGTTTAGGGCCAACAGGGAGGACTGAAGCTTTCTTT
.,TRBJ1-6,few,TRBV4-1,CASSLTGDNSPLHF,TGCGCCAGCAGCCTCACCGGAGATAATTCACCCCTCCACTTT
.,TRBJ2-3,once,TRBV2,CASSEARGGRTDTQYF,TGTGCCAGCAGTGAAGCGCGGGGCGGCCGCACAGATACGCAGTATTTT
.,TRBJ1-5,.,TRBV2,CASSDLQSNQPQHF,TGTGCCAGCAGTGACTTACAGAGCAATCAGCCCCAGCATTTT
.,TRBJ1-5,.,TRBV27,CASSLSWNQPQHF,TGTGCCAGCAGTTTATCCTGGAATCAGCCCCAGCATTTT
.,TRBJ2-7,.,TRBV27,CASKWGYEQYF,TGTGCCAGCAAGTGGGGCTACGAGCAGTACTTC
.,TRBJ1-3,.,TRBV6-5,CASSYSVGRLGNTIYF,TGTGCCAGCAGTTACTCGGTGGGGAGGCTTGGAAACACCATATATTTT
.,TRBJ2-5,.,TRBV9,CASSVAGLETQYF,TGTGCCAGCAGCGTGGCAGGGTTGGAGACCCAGTACTTC
.,TRBJ2-5,.,TRBV4-3,CASSQETSRGKTQYF,TGCGCCAGCAGCCAGGAAACTTCACGAGGAAAGACCCAGTACTTC
TRBD2,TRBJ2-2,.,TRBV7-9,CASSSTLAGVMRTGELFF,TGTGCCAGCAGCTCCACTCTAGCGGGGGTTATGAGGACCGGGGAGCTGTTTTTT
TRBD1,TRBJ2-7,.,TRBV27,CASSLGDRGNEQYF,TGTGCCAGCAGTTTGGGGGACAGGGGGAACGAGCAGTACTTC
.,TRBJ2-7,.,TRBV5-1,CASSLFGGPIEQYF,TGCGCCAGCAGCTTGTTCGGGGGGCCCATCGAGCAGTACTTC
TRBD1,TRBJ2-7,once,TRBV24-1,CATSEAQGNGTGDHEQYF,TGTGCCACCAGTGAGGCCCAGGGGAACGGGACAGGGGATCACGAGCAGTACTTC
.,TRBJ2-3,.,TRBV7-9,CASSISRSTDTQYF,TGTGCCAGCAGTATCTCCCGGAGCACAGATACGCAGTATTTT
.,TRBJ2-6,.,TRBV14,CASSQLGSGANVLTF,TGTGCCAGCAGCCAACTAGGTTCTGGGGCCAACGTCCTGACTTTC
TRBD2,TRBJ2-3,.,TRBV13,CASSSAGGSTDTQYF,TGTGCCAGCAGCTCAGCGGGGGGGAGCACAGATACGCAGTATTTT
.,TRBJ2-3,.,TRBV10-3,CAIKASVGTDTQYF,TGTGCCATCAAGGCGAGTGTGGGCACAGATACGCAGTATTTT
TRBD1,TRBJ1-2,.,TRBV12-3/TRBV12-4,CASSPDRGYGYTF,TGTGCCAGCAGTCCGGACAGGGGCTATGGCTACACCTTC
TRBD1,TRBJ2-1,.,TRBV5-1,CASRAGTGGSEQFF,TGCGCCAGCAGGGCCGGGACAGGGGGAAGTGAGCAGTTCTTC
TRBD2,TRBJ2-1,.,TRBV27,CATVKRGVLGNEQFF,TGTGCCACGGTCAAACGGGGGGTACTAGGCAATGAGCAGTTCTTC
.,TRBJ1-1,few,TRBV30,CAWSVLNTEAFF,TGTGCCTGGAGTGTACTGAACACTGAAGCTTTCTTT
TRBD1,TRBJ1-6,.,TRBV3-1/TRBV3-2,CASSQEDRRDSPLHF,TGTGCCAGCAGCCAAGAGGACAGGAGAGATTCACCCCTCCACTTT
TRBD1,TRBJ1-2,.,TRBV6-5,CASSRDRGSYGYTF,TGTGCCAGCAGCAGGGACAGGGGTAGCTATGGCTACACCTTC
.,TRBJ2-3,.,TRBV5-1,CASSWDTFTDTQYF,TGCGCCAGCAGCTGGGACACCTTCACAGATACGCAGTATTTT
.,TRBJ2-2,.,TRBV2,CASRGGNTGELFF,TGTGCCTCAAGAGGGGGAAACACCGGGGAGCTGTTTTTT
TRBD2,TRBJ2-1,once,TRBV7-2,CASSLASGGASGNEQFF,TGTGCCAGCAGCTTAGCCAGCGGGGGGGCCAGTGGCAATGAGCAGTTCTTC
.,TRBJ1-1,.,TRBV6-7,CASITLGPPREAFF,TGTGCCAGCATTACCCTGGGTCCCCCGAGGGAAGCTTTCTTT
TRBD2,TRBJ2-3,.,TRBV7-6,CASSLAEGREVSDTQYF,TGTGCCAGCAGCTTAGCGGAGGGGCGGGAGGTATCAGATACGCAGTATTTT
.,TRBJ1-6,.,TRBV7-2,CASSLARNSPLHF,TGTGCCAGCAGCTTAGCTCGCAATTCACCCCTCCACTTT
.,TRBJ1-5,.,TRBV19,CALRTPYLDQPQHF,TGTGCCCTGAGAACCCCTTACCTCGATCAGCCCCAGCATTTT
.,TRBJ2-7,.,TRBV21-1,CASSNSGTSGDEQYF,TGTGCCAGCAGCAATTCAGGGACTAGCGGGGACGAGCAGTACTTC
TRBD2,TRBJ2-7,.,TRBV7-2,CASRPSGRFGEQYF,TGTGCCAGCAGGCCTAGCGGACGTTTCGGGGAGCAGTACTTC
.,TRBJ2-7,.,TRBV3-1/TRBV3-2,CASSQGQGLTYEQYF,TGTGCCAGCAGCCAAGGTCAGGGGCTTACCTACGAGCAGTACTTC
.,TRBJ2-3,.,TRBV6-5,CASTDPQKRDTQYF,TGTGCCAGCACCGATCCCCAAAAGAGGGATACGCAGTATTTT
.,TRBJ2-1,.,TRBV19,CASSRDSGYEQFF,TGTGCCAGTAGTAGGGACTCTGGCTATGAGCAGTTCTTC
.,TRBJ2-1,once,TRBV7-2,CASSLDGGSYNEQFF,TGTGCCAGCAGCTTGGACGGGGGATCCTACAATGAGCAGTTCTTC
TRBD1,TRBJ1-6,.,TRBV9,CASSPPGTGGLSPLHF,TGTGCCAGCAGCCCCCCCGGGACAGGGGGCTTATCACCCCTCCACTTT
TRBD2,TRBJ2-7,.,TRBV3-1/TRBV3-2,CASSHRYTGLAYEQYF,TGTGCCAGCAGCCATCGATATACGGGACTAGCATACGAGCAGTACTTC
.,TRBJ1-2,.,TRBV4-1,CASSLTDDFFSNYGYTF,TGCGCCAGCAGCCTAACGGACGACTTTTTTTCCAACTATGGCTACACCTTC
.,TRBJ2-5,.,TRBV6-1,CASSERVRETQYF,TGTGCCAGCAGTGAACGGGTTCGAGAGACCCAGTACTTC
.,TRBJ1-5,.,TRBV19,CASSIEVSNQPQHF,TGTGCCAGTAGTATAGAAGTTAGCAATCAGCCCCAGCATTTT
TRBD2,TRBJ2-1,.,TRBV5-1,CASSSRLAGGNEQFF,TGCGCCAGCAGCTCTAGACTAGCGGGGGGGAATGAGCAGTTCTTC
.,TRBJ2-5,.,TRBV20-1,CVYRVQETQYF,TGCGTTTACAGGGTCCAAGAGACCCAGTACTTC
TRBD1,TRBJ2-5,.,TRBV19,CASSIGGYRGQGYQETQYF,TGTGCCAGTAGTATTGGAGGGTACAGGGGGCAGGGGTACCAAGAGACCCAGTACTTC
TRBD2,TRBJ2-3,.,TRBV24-1,CATSDSVSGGPTDTQYF,TGTGCCACCAGTGATAGTGTTAGCGGGGGGCCCACAGATACGCAGTATTTT
.,TRBJ2-7,.,TRBV18,CASSTIYEQYF,TGTGCCAGCTCAACAATCTACGAGCAGTACTTC